The next 20 T cell receptor beta chains were all read from a single sample in a study of cytomegalovirus exposure and HLA in healthy donors. The study ran its PCR with 60 Vbeta and 13 Jbeta primers. The table came from immunoSEQ multiplex PCR; TCRdb's copy has only in-frame clones and leaves some out. The table shows 80,000 or so clones, with around 70% occurring only once. The specimen was PBMCs. These receptors all come from a man aged 25-40 years in good health and CMV-seropositive.

The CDR3 reads CASSFGLAVVNEQYF. As DNA, the CDR3 is TGTGCCAGCAGCTTCGGGCTAGCGGTCGTCAACGAGCAGTACTTC. V gene TRBV9 combines with J gene TRBJ2-7; TRBD2 agrees at 7 bases. In germline, CDR1 is SGDLS, CDR2 YYNGEE. Germline trimming cut 4 bases from V and 5 bases from J; bases unmatched to any gene: 12. The CDR3 spans 15 residues.

This clone was seen only a few times. The CDR3 region is CASSKNPGVSSYNEQFF. The CDR3 bases are TGTGCCAGCAGTAAAAACCCGGGGGTTTCCTCCTACAATGAGCAGTTCTTC. The V and J genes are TRBV2 and TRBJ2-1; a possible D gene is TRBD2 (6 bases). Per germline, CDR1 SNHLY and CDR2 FYNNEI. The CDR3 totals 17 residues. V lost 5 bases and J 0 bases, leaving 17 bases between the germline ends.

The gene calls are TRBV7-3 and TRBJ2-7, with 8 bases lining up with TRBD1. The CDR3 is 14 amino acids. CDR1 SGHTA and CDR2 FQGTGA come from the germline V gene. Trimming cost V 5 bases and J 6 bases; bases outside gene matches: 9. The CDR3 DNA is TGTGCCAGCAGCAAGACAGGGGACGGGGTCGAGCAGTACTTC. This gives the protein CASSKTGDGVEQYF. Full variable domain (rest looked up from reference TRBV7-3 and TRBJ2-7): GAGVSQTPSNKVTEKGKYVELRCDPISGHTALYWYRQSLGQGPEFLIYFQGTGAADDSGLPNDRFFAVRPEGSVSTLKIQRTERGDSAVYLCASSKTGDGVEQYFGPGTRLTVT.

This clone was detected a few times. V usage is TRBV5-4 and J usage is TRBJ2-1, with D possibly TRBD1 on 6 matching bases. This CDR3 has 16 amino acids. The V gene lost 3 bases and the J gene lost 8 bases, with 21 bases spanning the gap. Germline-derived CDR1 and CDR2 are SGHNT and YYREEE (reference sequence). CDR3 protein: CASSSRVGGEGHEQFF. For the CDR3, the DNA is TGTGCCAGCAGCTCGAGGGTAGGGGGAGAGGGGCATGAGCAGTTCTTC.

The chain links TRBV5-1 to TRBJ1-2; D call uncertain. The V end lost 0 bases, the J end lost 2 bases, and 8 bases lay between the germline ends. The germline V gene has CDR1 SGHRS and CDR2 YFSETQ. The CDR3 is 14 amino acids. The CDR3 nucleotides are TGCGCCAGCAGCTTGGGGCAGGAAAACTATGGCTACACCTTC. Its protein is CASSLGQENYGYTF.

J is TRBJ2-7 and V is TRBV4-3; D may be TRBD1 (6 bases). CDR3 length: 15 amino acids. Germline V CDR1 and CDR2: LGHNA, YSLEER. The V gene lost 4 bases and the J gene lost 2 bases, with 15 bases spanning the gap. This CDR3 reads CASSPRQADPYEQYF. The CDR3 coding sequence is TGCGCCAGCAGCCCCCGACAGGCAGACCCCTACGAGCAGTACTTC.

The V and J genes are TRBV28 and TRBJ2-7; weak D call: TRBD2 (6 bases). Germline V gives CDR1 MDHEN, CDR2 SYDVKM. The CDR3 length is 14 residues. Trimming cost V 8 bases and J 0 bases, with 14 bases left between them. CDR3 protein: CASGIRGISYEQYF. In DNA form, the CDR3 reads TGTGCCAGCGGGATTCGCGGGATCTCCTACGAGCAGTACTTC.

This clone was counted only a few times. This sequence joins TRBV18 and TRBJ1-5, with D hard to call. The CDR3 loop spans 13 amino acids. Per the germline V gene, CDR1 is KGHSH and CDR2 is LQKENI. V dropped 3 bases and J dropped 4 bases, with 7 bases sitting between them. CDR3: CASSPGENQPQHF. In nucleotides, the CDR3 is TGTGCCAGCTCACCGGGCGAAAATCAGCCCCAGCATTTT.

This clone was detected only once. J is TRBJ2-3 and V is TRBV11-3, with TRBD2 as a possible D gene (5 bases). The CDR3 contains 14 residues. Trimming left V 5 bases short and J 0 bases short, with 9 bases between. CDR1 SGHNT and CDR2 YENEEA come from the germline V gene. The CDR3 DNA follows: TGTGCCAGCAGCCCGGGAATAAGCACAGATACGCAGTATTTT. This gives the protein CASSPGISTDTQYF.

J is TRBJ2-5 and V is TRBV27, with 7 bases fitting TRBD2. The CDR3 is made up of 15 amino acids. Per the germline V gene, CDR1 is MNHEY and CDR2 is SMNVEV (reference sequence). With 6 bases clipped from V and 5 bases from J, the junction kept 12 bases outside the gene matches. The CDR3 region has the DNA TGTGCCAGCAGCGAAGCGGGACCCATGCGCGAGACCCAGTACTTC. This sequence encodes CASSEAGPMRETQYF.

The V and J genes are TRBV5-1 and TRBJ2-3; tentative D call: TRBD1 (5 bases). Germline CDR1 and CDR2: SGHRS and YFSETQ. The CDR3 extends over 14 amino acids. Deletions cut 5 bases from V and 1 base from J, with 11 bases between. This chain's CDR3 is CASRDTGRTDTQYF. In DNA form, the CDR3 reads TGCGCCAGCAGGGACACTGGGCGCACAGATACGCAGTATTTT.

V usage is TRBV11-2 and J usage is TRBJ2-1, with D tentatively TRBD2 (6 bases). Germline CDR1 is SGHAT and CDR2 is FQNNGV. The CDR3 sequence is 15 residues long. Between the trimmed V and J ends, which lost 2 bases and 8 bases, there was a span of 16 bases. CDR3 amino acids: CASSLMGDSNDEQFF. Here the CDR3 DNA reads TGTGCCAGCAGCTTAATGGGGGACTCCAACGATGAGCAGTTCTTC. Full variable domain (missing parts from reference TRBV11-2 and TRBJ2-1): EAGVAQSPRYKIIEKRQSVAFWCNPISGHATLYWYQQILGQGPKLLIQFQNNGVVDDSQLPKDRFSAERLKGVDSTLKIQPAKLEDSAVYLCASSLMGDSNDEQFFGPGTRLTVL.

V usage is TRBV19 and J usage is TRBJ1-1, with a possible D match to TRBD1 (5 bases). The length of the CDR3 is 13 residues. V shed 11 bases and J shed 2 bases, with 15 bases lying between them. The germline gives CDR1 LNHDA, CDR2 SQIVND (reference sequence). The CDR3 is CAATAGINTEAFF. Written as DNA, the CDR3 is TGTGCCGCTACGGCAGGGATTAACACTGAAGCTTTCTTT.

This CDR3 is CSVRQGASSNEKLFF. The DNA of the CDR3 is TGCAGCGTTAGACAGGGGGCGTCGAGTAATGAAAAACTGTTTTTT. The chain recombines TRBV29-1 with TRBJ1-4; 10 nucleotides match TRBD1. From germline, CDR1 is SQVTM and CDR2 ANQGSEA. The V and J ends lost 5 bases and 4 bases, in that order; junction bases with no gene match: 7. The CDR3 is 15 amino acids. Full variable domain (rest looked up from reference TRBV29-1 and TRBJ1-4): SAVISQKPSRDICQRGTSLTIQCQVDSQVTMMFWYRQQPGQSLTLIATANQGSEATYESGFVIDKFPISRPNLTFSTLTVSNMSPEDSSIYLCSVRQGASSNEKLFFGSGTQLSVL.

V is TRBV4-1 and J is TRBJ2-7, with 10 bases lining up with TRBD2. Germline CDR1 reads MGHRA; CDR2 reads YSYEKL. The CDR3 loop spans 16 amino acids. V lost 0 bases and J lost 6; bases outside the gene matches: 8. The CDR3 DNA sequence: TGCGCCAGCAGCCAAGAGCCACTAGCGGGAAGCGCCGAGCAGTACTTC. Its protein product is CASSQEPLAGSAEQYF.

The rearrangement links TRBV29-1 to TRBJ2-2, with D hard to call. The germline V gene has CDR1 SQVTM and CDR2 ANQGSEA. This CDR3 is 14 amino acids long. Trimming removed 2 bases from V and 3 bases from J, with 10 bases in between. The CDR3 sequence is CSVETTRDTGELFF. CDR3 bases: TGCAGCGTTGAAACTACCCGGGACACCGGGGAGCTGTTTTTT.

The V and J genes are TRBV11-2 and TRBJ2-7, with 7 nucleotides matching TRBD1. Germline trimming cut 3 bases from V and 6 bases from J; bases unmatched to any gene: 23. This CDR3 is 19 amino acids long. The germline gives CDR1 SGHAT, CDR2 FQNNGV. The CDR3 DNA sequence: TGTGCCAGCAGCTTGGGCTCCTCCACTGGGACAGCTCGTAGAATCGAGCAGTACTTC. Amino acids: CASSLGSSTGTARRIEQYF.

The chain couples TRBV5-1 to TRBJ2-3; possibly TRBD2 for D (5 bases). V gave up 4 bases and J gave up 2 bases, with 11 bases separating them. The CDR3 has 14 amino acids. Germline V gene lookup returns CDR1 SGHRS and CDR2 YFSETQ. In DNA form, the CDR3 reads TGCGCCAGCAGCCCCAGGAGGTCCACAGATACGCAGTATTTT. It specifies CASSPRRSTDTQYF.

The chain carries TRBV27 and TRBJ2-2; 8 bases line up with TRBD2. The CDR3 loop spans 15 amino acids. From germline, CDR1 is MNHEY and CDR2 SMNVEV (reference sequence). After removal of 6 bases from V and 1 base from J, the junction contained 4 bases not matched to a gene. The CDR3 protein is CASSPLAENTGELFF. In nucleotides, the CDR3 is TGTGCCAGCAGCCCACTAGCGGAGAACACCGGGGAGCTGTTTTTT.

This chain uses TRBV6-7 with TRBJ1-5; D is possibly TRBD1 (5 bases). TRBV6-7 is an ORF, with its function uncertain. Trimming took 0 bases from V and 4 from J, leaving 13 bases between them. The CDR3 has 16 amino acids. CDR3 coding DNA: TGTGCCAGCAGTTACTCGATATTGGGGGGGAATCAGCCCCAGCATTTT. Translating gives CASSYSILGGNQPQHF.